This TCR beta chain comes out of a study of technical replicates of blood from a few donors. The V and J ends lost 5 bases and 5 bases respectively, with 18 bases between them. Germline loops: CDR1 SGHTA, CDR2 FQGTGA. The CDR3 runs 15 residues. Method: immunoSEQ multiplex PCR; TCRdb's copy keeps in-frame clones and lacks some. The data contain 65,000 to 85,000 clones, roughly 98% of them seen just once; the ten biggest clones take up approximately 0.14%. The sample was T cells isolated from PBMCs. The receptor was derived from a human donor in good health. This chain uses TRBV7-3 with TRBJ1-1; a weak D match, TRBD1 (6 bases). The CDR3 DNA sequence: TGTGCCAGCAGCCCCCGGGGGGGGCGAGAGACTGAAGCTTTCTTT. This gives the protein CASSPRGGRETEAFF.